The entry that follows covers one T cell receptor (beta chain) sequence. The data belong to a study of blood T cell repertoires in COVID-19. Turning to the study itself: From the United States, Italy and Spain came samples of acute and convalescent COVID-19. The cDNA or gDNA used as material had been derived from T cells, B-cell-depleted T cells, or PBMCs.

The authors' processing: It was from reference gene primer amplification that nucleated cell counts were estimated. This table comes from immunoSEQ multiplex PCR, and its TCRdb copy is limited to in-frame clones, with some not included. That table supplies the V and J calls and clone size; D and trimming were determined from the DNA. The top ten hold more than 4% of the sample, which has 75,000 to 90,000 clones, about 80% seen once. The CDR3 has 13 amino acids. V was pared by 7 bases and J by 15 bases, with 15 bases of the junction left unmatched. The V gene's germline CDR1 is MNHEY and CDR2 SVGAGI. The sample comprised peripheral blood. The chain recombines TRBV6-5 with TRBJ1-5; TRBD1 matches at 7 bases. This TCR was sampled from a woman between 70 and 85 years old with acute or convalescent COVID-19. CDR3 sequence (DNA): TGTGCCAGCAACAGATATCCGGGACAGTCGTGGCATTTT. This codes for CASNRYPGQSWHF.